In its sample, the clone carrying this T cell receptor (beta chain) was seen many times. The target antigen is unknown. TCRdb reprocessed the RT-PCR reads via MiXCR and lists one record per CDR3 protein. Of 500,000 to 600,000 distinct CDR3 sequences in the sample, around 8% were seen once. This CDR3 contains 15 residues. Looked up from germline, CDR1 is MNHEY and CDR2 is SMNVEV (reference sequence). J gave up 4 bases and V 5 bases, and 4 bases lay outside the gene matches. These data are taken from a study of response to subunit inactivated influenza vaccine. Notes on the study in general: It was the authors' suggestion that each seasonal influenza vaccination recruits few new T cells.

The chain is built from TRBV27 and TRBJ2-1, with 11 bases identical to TRBD2. The source material was PBMCs from blood, sampled around 25 months after vaccination. This clonotype originated in a man aged 50-75 years who received an inactivated influenza vaccine. CDR3 coding DNA: TGTGCCAGCAGTCACGGGACTAGCGGATACAATGAGCAGTTCTTC. Translated: CASSHGTSGYNEQFF.